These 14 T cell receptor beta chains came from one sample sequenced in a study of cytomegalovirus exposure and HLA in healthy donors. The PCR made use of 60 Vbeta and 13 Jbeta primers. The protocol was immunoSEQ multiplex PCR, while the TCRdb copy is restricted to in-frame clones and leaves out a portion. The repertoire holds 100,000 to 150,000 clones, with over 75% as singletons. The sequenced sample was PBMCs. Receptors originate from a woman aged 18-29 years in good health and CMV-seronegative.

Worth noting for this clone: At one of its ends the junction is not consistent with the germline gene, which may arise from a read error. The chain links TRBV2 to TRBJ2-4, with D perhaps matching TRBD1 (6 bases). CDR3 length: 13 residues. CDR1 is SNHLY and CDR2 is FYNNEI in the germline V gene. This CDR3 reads CASNQDRGNSQYF. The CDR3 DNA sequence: TGTGCCAGCAATCAGGACAGAGGGAACAGTCAGTACTTC.

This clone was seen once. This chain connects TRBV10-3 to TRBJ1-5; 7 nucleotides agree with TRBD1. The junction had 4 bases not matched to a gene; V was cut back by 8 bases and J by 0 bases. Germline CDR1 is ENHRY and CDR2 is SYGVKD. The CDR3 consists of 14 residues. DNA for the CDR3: TGTGCCATCGGACAGGCCCTTAGCAATCAGCCCCAGCATTTT. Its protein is CAIGQALSNQPQHF.

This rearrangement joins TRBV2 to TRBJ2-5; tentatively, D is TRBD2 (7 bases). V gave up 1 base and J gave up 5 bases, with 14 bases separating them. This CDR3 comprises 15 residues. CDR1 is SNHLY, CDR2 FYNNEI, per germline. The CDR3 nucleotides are TGTGCCAGCAGTGAAGTCGGGGGGCTTAGGGAGACCCAGTACTTC. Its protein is CASSEVGGLRETQYF.

The DNA of the CDR3 is TGCGCCAGCAGCTTTGGACAGGTGAACTACGAGCAGTACTTC. Its translation: CASSFGQVNYEQYF. The V call is TRBV5-1, the J call TRBJ2-7, with TRBD1 matching over 7 bases. The length of the CDR3 is 14 residues. Trimming cost V 2 bases and J 3 bases; bases outside gene matches: 5. Germline-derived CDR1 and CDR2 are SGHRS and YFSETQ. The variable domain in full, completed from reference TRBV5-1 and TRBJ2-7, reads KAGVTQTPRYLIKTRGQQVTLSCSPISGHRSVSWYQQTPGQGLQFLFEYFSETQRNKGNFPGRFSGRQFSNSRSEMNVSTLELGDSALYLCASSFGQVNYEQYFGPGTRLTVT.

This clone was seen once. The CDR3: CASVMDSLYNEQFF. DNA of the CDR3: TGTGCCAGCGTAATGGACAGCTTATACAATGAGCAGTTCTTC. The V and J genes are TRBV6-1 and TRBJ2-1; perhaps TRBD1 as D (6 bases). V lost 8 bases to trimming and J lost 4 bases, with 15 bases between them. CDR3 length: 14 amino acids. The germline gives CDR1 MNHNS, CDR2 SASEGT.

DNA of the CDR3: TGTGCCAGCCAGGCCGGGGGGACCCGATCCTACCCTATGGATTACGAGCAGTACTTC. The encoded protein is CASQAGGTRSYPMDYEQYF. This chain links TRBV2 with TRBJ2-7, with TRBD2 matching 7 bases. V was clipped by 8 bases and J by 4 bases; unmatched bases: 26. In germline, CDR1 is SNHLY, CDR2 FYNNEI. This CDR3 is built from 19 residues.

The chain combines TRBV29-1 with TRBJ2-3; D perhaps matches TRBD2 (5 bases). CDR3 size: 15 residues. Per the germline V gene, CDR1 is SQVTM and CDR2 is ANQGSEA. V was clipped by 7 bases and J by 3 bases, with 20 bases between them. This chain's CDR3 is CSAQPSSPGTDTQYF. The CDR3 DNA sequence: TGCAGCGCCCAACCCTCCAGCCCGGGGACAGATACGCAGTATTTT.

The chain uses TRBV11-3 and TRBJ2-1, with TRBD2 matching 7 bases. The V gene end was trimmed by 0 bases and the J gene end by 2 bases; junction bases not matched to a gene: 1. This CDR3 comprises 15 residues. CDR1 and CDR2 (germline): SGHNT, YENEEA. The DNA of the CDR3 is TGTGCCAGCAGCTTAGAGCGGGAGCCCTACAATGAGCAGTTCTTC. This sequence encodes CASSLEREPYNEQFF.

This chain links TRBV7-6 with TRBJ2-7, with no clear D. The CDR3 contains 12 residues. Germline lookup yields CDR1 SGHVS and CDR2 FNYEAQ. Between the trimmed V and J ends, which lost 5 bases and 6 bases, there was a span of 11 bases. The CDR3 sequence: CASSTAWAEQYF. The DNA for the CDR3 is TGTGCCAGCAGCACCGCCTGGGCCGAGCAGTACTTC.

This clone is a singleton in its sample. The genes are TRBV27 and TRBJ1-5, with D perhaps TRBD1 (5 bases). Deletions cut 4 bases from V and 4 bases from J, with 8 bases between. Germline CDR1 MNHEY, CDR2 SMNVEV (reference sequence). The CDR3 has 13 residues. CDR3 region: CASSYRPNQPQHF. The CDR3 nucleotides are TGTGCCAGCAGTTACAGGCCTAATCAGCCCCAGCATTTT.

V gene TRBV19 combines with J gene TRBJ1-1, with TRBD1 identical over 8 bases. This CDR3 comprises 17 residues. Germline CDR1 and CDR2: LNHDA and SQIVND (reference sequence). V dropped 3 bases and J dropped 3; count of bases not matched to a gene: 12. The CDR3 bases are TGTGCCAGTAGTATGTATTTGCAGGGGGCTGGGTACACTGAAGCTTTCTTT. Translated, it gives CASSMYLQGAGYTEAFF.

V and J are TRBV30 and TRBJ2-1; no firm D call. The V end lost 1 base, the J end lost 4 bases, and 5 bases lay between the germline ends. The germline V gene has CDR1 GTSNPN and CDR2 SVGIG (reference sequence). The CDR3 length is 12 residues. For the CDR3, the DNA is TGTGCCTGGAGTGCGAGATACAATGAGCAGTTCTTC. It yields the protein CAWSARYNEQFF. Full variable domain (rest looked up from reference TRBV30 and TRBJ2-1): SQTIHQWPATLVQPVGSPLSLECTVEGTSNPNLYWYRQAAGRGLQLLFYSVGIGQISSEVPQNLSASRPQDRQFILSSKKLLLSDSGFYLCAWSARYNEQFFGPGTRLTVL.

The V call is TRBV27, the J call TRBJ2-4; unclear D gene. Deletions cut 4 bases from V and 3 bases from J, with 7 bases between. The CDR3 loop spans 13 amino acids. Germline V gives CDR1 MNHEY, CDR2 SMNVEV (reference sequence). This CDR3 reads CASSSVVKNIQYF. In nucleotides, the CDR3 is TGTGCCAGCAGTTCAGTGGTCAAAAACATTCAGTACTTC.

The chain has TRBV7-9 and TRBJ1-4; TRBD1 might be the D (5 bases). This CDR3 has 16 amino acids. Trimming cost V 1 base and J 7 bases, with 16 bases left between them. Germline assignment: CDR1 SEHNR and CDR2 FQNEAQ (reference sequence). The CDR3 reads CASSLGGEGTGEKLFF. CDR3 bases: TGTGCCAGCAGCTTAGGAGGGGAGGGGACGGGTGAAAAACTGTTTTTT.